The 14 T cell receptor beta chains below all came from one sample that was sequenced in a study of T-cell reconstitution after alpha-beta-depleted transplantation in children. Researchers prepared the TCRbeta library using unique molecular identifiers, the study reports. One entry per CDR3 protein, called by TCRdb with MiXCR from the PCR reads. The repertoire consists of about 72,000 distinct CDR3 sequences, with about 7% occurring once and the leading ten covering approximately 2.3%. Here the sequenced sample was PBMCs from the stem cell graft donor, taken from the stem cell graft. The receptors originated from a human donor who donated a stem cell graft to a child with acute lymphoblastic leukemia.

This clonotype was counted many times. For the CDR3, the DNA is TGCGCCAGCAGCCGAAGCCTCTCCTACAATGAGCAGTTCTTC. Protein: CASSRSLSYNEQFF. The chain combines TRBV4-3 with TRBJ2-1; D gene ambiguous. The CDR3 runs 14 residues. Germline CDR1 LGHNA, CDR2 YSLEER. V was cut by 4 bases and J by 0 bases, with 7 bases left in between.

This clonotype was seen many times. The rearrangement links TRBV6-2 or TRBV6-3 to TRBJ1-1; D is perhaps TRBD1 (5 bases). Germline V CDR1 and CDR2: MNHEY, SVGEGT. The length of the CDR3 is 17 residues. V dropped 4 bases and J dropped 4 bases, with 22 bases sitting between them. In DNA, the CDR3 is TGTGCCAGCAGTTGGACTCCCGAGGGCCGCGGGGGCACTGAAGCTTTCTTT. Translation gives CASSWTPEGRGGTEAFF.

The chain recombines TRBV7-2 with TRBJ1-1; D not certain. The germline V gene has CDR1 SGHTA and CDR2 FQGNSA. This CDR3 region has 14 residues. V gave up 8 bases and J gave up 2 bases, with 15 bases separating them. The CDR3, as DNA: TGTGCCAGCTGCTCACCCCGGGGAAACACTGAAGCTTTCTTT. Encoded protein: CASCSPRGNTEAFF.

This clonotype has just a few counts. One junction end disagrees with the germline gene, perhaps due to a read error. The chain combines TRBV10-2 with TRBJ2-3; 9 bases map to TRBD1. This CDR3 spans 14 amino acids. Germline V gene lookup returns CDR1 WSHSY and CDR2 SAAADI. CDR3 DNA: TGCGCCAGCTGTGGACAGGGGAGGACAGATACTCAGTATTTT. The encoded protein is CASCGQGRTDTQYF.

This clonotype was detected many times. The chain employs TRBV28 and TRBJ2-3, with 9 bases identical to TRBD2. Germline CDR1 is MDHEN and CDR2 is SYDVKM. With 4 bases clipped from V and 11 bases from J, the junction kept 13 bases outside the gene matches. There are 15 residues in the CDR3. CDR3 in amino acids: CASSSPVAGERGQYF. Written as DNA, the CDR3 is TGTGCCAGCAGTTCTCCCGTAGCGGGGGAAAGGGGGCAGTATTTT.

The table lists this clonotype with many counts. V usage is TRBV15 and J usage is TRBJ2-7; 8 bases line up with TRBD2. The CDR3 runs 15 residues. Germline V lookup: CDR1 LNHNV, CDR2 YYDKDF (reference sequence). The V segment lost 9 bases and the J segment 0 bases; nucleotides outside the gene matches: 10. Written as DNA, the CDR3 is TGTGCCACTAGCCTCACGGCGGGAGGCTCCTACGAGCAGTACTTC. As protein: CATSLTAGGSYEQYF.

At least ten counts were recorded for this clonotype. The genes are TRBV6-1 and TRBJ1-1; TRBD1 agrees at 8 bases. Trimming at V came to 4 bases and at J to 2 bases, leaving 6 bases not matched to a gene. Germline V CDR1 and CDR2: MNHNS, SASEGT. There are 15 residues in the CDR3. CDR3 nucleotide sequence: TGTGCCAGCAGTGGCGGGACAGGATTAAACACTGAAGCTTTCTTT. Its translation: CASSGGTGLNTEAFF.

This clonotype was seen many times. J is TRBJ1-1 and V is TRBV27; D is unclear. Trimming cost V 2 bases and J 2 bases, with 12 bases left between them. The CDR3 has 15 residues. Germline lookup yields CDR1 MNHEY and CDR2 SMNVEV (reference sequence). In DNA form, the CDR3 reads TGTGCCAGCAGTTTAGGTAGCTTCCTAAACACTGAAGCTTTCTTT. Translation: CASSLGSFLNTEAFF.

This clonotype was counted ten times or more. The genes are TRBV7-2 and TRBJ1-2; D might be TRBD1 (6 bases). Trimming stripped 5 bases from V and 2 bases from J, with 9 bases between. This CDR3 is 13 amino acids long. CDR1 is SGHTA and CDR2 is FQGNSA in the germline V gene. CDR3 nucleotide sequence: TGTGCCAGCAGCCCCGACAGGAACTATGGCTACACCTTC. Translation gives CASSPDRNYGYTF. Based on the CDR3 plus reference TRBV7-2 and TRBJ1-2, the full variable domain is GAGVSQSPSNKVTEKGKDVELRCDPISGHTALYWYRQSLGQGLEFLIYFQGNSAPDKSGLPSDRFSAERTGGSVSTLTIQRTQQEDSAVYLCASSPDRNYGYTFGSGTRLTVV.

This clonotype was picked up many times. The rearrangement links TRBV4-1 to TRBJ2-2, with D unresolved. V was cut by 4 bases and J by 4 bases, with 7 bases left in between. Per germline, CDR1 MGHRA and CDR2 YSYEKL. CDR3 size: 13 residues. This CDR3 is CASSPTRTGELFF. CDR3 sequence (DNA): TGCGCCAGCAGCCCGACTCGCACCGGGGAGCTGTTTTTT.

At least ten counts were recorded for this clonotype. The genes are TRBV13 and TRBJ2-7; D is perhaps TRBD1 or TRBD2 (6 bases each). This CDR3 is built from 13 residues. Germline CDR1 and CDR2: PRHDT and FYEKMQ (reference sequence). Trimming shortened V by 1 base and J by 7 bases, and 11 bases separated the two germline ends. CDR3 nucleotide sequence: TGTGCCAGCAGCTTAGAGGGGGGTCGAGAGCAGTACTTC. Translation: CASSLEGGREQYF.

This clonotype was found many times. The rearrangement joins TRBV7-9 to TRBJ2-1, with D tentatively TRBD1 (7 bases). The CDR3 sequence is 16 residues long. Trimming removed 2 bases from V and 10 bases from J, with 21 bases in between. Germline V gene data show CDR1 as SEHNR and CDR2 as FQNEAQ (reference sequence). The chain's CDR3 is CASSLPGGIKGQEQFF. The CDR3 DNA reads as TGTGCCAGCAGCTTACCAGGGGGGATAAAGGGACAGGAGCAGTTCTTC. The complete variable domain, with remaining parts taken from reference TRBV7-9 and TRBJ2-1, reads DTGVSQNPRHKITKRGQNVTFRCDPISEHNRLYWYRQTLGQGPEFLTYFQNEAQLEKSRLLSDRFSAERPKGSFSTLEIQRTEQGDSAMYLCASSLPGGIKGQEQFFGPGTRLTVL.

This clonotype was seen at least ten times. The CDR3 protein is CASSQGGTSVYEQYF. CDR3 bases: TGCGCCAGCAGCCAAGGTGGGACTAGCGTCTACGAGCAGTACTTC. V is TRBV4-1 and J is TRBJ2-7; 10 bases align to TRBD2. This CDR3 is 15 amino acids long. The V segment lost 1 base and the J segment 3 bases; nucleotides outside the gene matches: 3. Germline CDR1 MGHRA, CDR2 YSYEKL.

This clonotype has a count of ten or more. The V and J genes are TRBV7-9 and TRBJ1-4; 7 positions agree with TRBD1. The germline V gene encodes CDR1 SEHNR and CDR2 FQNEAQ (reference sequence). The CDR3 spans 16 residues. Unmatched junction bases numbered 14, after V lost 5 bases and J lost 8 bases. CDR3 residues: CASSPPSGTVMEKLFF. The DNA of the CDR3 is TGTGCCAGCAGCCCCCCATCCGGGACAGTTATGGAAAAACTGTTTTTT. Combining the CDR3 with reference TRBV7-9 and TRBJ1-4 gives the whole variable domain DTGVSQNPRHKITKRGQNVTFRCDPISEHNRLYWYRQTLGQGPEFLTYFQNEAQLEKSRLLSDRFSAERPKGSFSTLEIQRTEQGDSAMYLCASSPPSGTVMEKLFFGSGTQLSVL.